This is a list of T cell receptor beta chains from one sample in a study of cytomegalovirus exposure and HLA in healthy donors. Sequenced by immunoSEQ multiplex PCR; TCRdb stores in-frame clones only, minus some. The data hold tens of thousands of clones, with around three quarters observed a single time. Sequencing used PBMCs. These receptors were collected from a man younger than 45 in good health and CMV-seropositive. Each CDR3 is given with its conserved first and last residue. D genes are given only for firm matches. The size field is filled for only some rows; it gives once, few, many or a size class.

J	V	D	size	CDR3	DNA
TRBJ1-3	TRBV5-4	.	.	CASRRGDSGNTIYF	TGTGCCAGCAGAAGGGGCGATTCTGGAAACACCATATATTTT
TRBJ2-3	TRBV4-1	.	.	CASSQVPTSTDTQYF	TGCGCCAGCAGCCAAGTACCGACTAGCACAGATACGCAGTATTTT
TRBJ1-4	TRBV6-1	.	.	CASSNMGSNEKLFF	TGTGCCAGCAGTAATATGGGCTCGAATGAAAAACTGTTTTTT
TRBJ2-5	TRBV7-3	TRBD2	once	CASSLIPGGGETQYF	TGTGCCAGCAGCTTAATCCCAGGCGGGGGAGAGACCCAGTACTTC
TRBJ2-1	TRBV5-8	TRBD2	.	CASSFPGGANEQFF	TGTGCCAGCAGCTTCCCCGGGGGGGCCAATGAGCAGTTCTTC
TRBJ2-3	TRBV30	.	.	CAWEVRTDTQYF	TGTGCCTGGGAGGTTAGGACAGATACGCAGTATTTT
TRBJ1-4	TRBV9	.	.	CASSVGGEGRLFF	TGTGCCAGCAGCGTAGGCGGGGAGGGAAGACTGTTTTTT
TRBJ2-1	TRBV28	.	.	CASSLLRGSTYNEQFF	TGTGCCAGCAGTTTACTAAGAGGGAGTACCTACAATGAGCAGTTCTTC
TRBJ2-1	TRBV2	.	.	CASSGAGAVYNEQFF	TGTGCCAGCAGTGGTGCAGGGGCTGTTTACAATGAGCAGTTCTTC
TRBJ2-7	TRBV7-2	TRBD1	.	CASGRTGLSYEQYF	TGTGCCAGCGGTCGGACAGGCCTTTCCTACGAGCAGTACTTC
TRBJ2-2	TRBV7-2	.	few	CASSLRRGGELFF	TGTGCCAGCAGCTTACGTCGCGGCGGGGAGCTGTTTTTT
TRBJ2-7	TRBV21-1	.	.	CASSLGGSGLGQYF	TGTGCCAGCAGCCTCGGAGGGTCGGGTTTGGGGCAGTACTTC
TRBJ1-2	TRBV18	TRBD1	.	CASSQTGTHGYTF	TGTGCCAGCTCACAGACAGGGACCCATGGCTACACCTTC
TRBJ2-5	TRBV6-5	.	.	CASSRGAVGETQYF	TGTGCCAGCAGCCGCGGAGCTGTAGGAGAGACCCAGTACTTC
TRBJ2-5	TRBV13	TRBD2	.	CASCRLAGGETQYF	TGTGCCAGCTGCCGACTAGCGGGGGGAGAGACCCAGTACTTC
TRBJ2-3	TRBV6-5	.	once	CASSKTDSSDTQYF	TGTGCCAGCAGTAAAACGGACAGTTCAGATACGCAGTATTTT
TRBJ1-1	TRBV5-6	.	.	CASSLDRGSEAFF	TGTGCCAGCAGCTTGGATAGGGGAAGTGAAGCTTTCTTT
TRBJ1-1	TRBV7-9	TRBD1	.	CASSWGTGFTEAFF	TGTGCCAGCAGCTGGGGGACAGGGTTCACTGAAGCTTTCTTT
TRBJ1-2	TRBV10-3	.	.	CAIRPGDYGYTF	TGTGCCATCAGGCCAGGGGATTATGGCTACACCTTC
TRBJ1-1	TRBV25-1	TRBD1	.	CASSETGETEAFF	TGTGCCAGCAGTGAAACAGGGGAGACTGAAGCTTTCTTT
TRBJ1-1	TRBV4-2	TRBD1	.	CASSPQGGETEAFF	TGTGCCAGCAGCCCACAGGGGGGAGAGACTGAAGCTTTCTTT
TRBJ2-5	TRBV29-1	.	.	CSVVEGWRGETQYF	TGCAGCGTTGTAGAGGGATGGAGAGGGGAGACCCAGTACTTC
TRBJ2-7	TRBV29-1	TRBD1	.	CSVVRQGVNNEQYF	TGCAGCGTCGTTCGACAGGGGGTGAACAACGAGCAGTACTTC
TRBJ1-4	TRBV5-1	TRBD1	.	CVSSQGQGREKLFF	TGCGTCAGCAGCCAAGGACAGGGGAGGGAAAAACTGTTTTTT
TRBJ1-3	TRBV6-1	.	once	CASSAVASGNTIYF	TGTGCCAGCAGTGCCGTGGCCTCTGGAAACACCATATATTTT
TRBJ2-1	TRBV7-2	TRBD1	.	CASSPRDRVLDEQFF	TGTGCCAGCAGCCCCCGGGACAGGGTATTGGATGAGCAGTTCTTC
TRBJ1-2	TRBV6-1	.	.	CASTKAEAEGYTF	TGTGCCAGCACCAAGGCGGAGGCAGAGGGCTACACCTTC
TRBJ1-6	TRBV19	.	.	CATSTGRGRSPLHF	TGTGCCACCTCCACGGGGAGAGGGCGATCACCCCTCCACTTT
TRBJ1-2	TRBV4-3	TRBD1	.	CASSARDRGLIGYTF	TGCGCCAGCAGCGCCCGGGACAGGGGATTAATTGGCTACACCTTC
TRBJ1-2	TRBV5-1	.	.	CASSIDTYGYTF	TGCGCCAGCAGCATCGACACCTATGGCTACACCTTC
TRBJ2-5	TRBV5-8	.	.	CASSFQGLETQYF	TGTGCCAGCAGCTTCCAGGGTTTGGAGACCCAGTACTTC
TRBJ1-1	TRBV5-4	.	.	CASTTGAEAFF	TGTGCCAGCACCACGGGAGCTGAAGCTTTCTTT
TRBJ2-1	TRBV7-2	.	.	CASSSAPGGRGFF	TGTGCCAGCAGCTCCGCCCCCGGGGGGCGCGGGTTCTTC
TRBJ2-5	TRBV18	.	.	CASSPIAAYETQYF	TGTGCCAGCTCACCAATAGCGGCCTATGAGACCCAGTACTTC
TRBJ2-3	TRBV28	TRBD1	.	CASSLRSPGGDTQYF	TGTGCCAGCAGTTTAAGGTCCCCAGGGGGAGATACGCAGTATTTT
TRBJ1-1	TRBV7-8	.	once	CASSLELDSQKNTEAFF	TGTGCCAGCAGCTTAGAATTGGACAGCCAAAAGAACACTGAAGCTTTCTTT
TRBJ2-5	TRBV4-2	TRBD2	.	CASSQGGIAGGVETQYF	TGTGCCAGCAGCCAAGGAGGAATAGCGGGGGGGGTGGAGACCCAGTACTTC
TRBJ1-5	TRBV9	.	.	CASSPLPSNQPQHF	TGTGCCAGCAGCCCTCTTCCCAGCAATCAGCCCCAGCATTTT
TRBJ1-5	TRBV5-1	.	.	CASSLAGSEKQPQHF	TGCGCCAGCAGCTTGGCCGGGTCGGAGAAACAGCCCCAGCATTTT
TRBJ1-2	TRBV9	TRBD1	.	CASSPGTGGYTF	TGTGCCAGCAGCCCCGGGACAGGGGGCTACACCTTC
TRBJ2-3	TRBV11-1	.	.	CASSLDSPKDTQYF	TGTGCCAGCAGCTTAGACAGCCCAAAAGATACGCAGTATTTT
TRBJ2-4	TRBV7-8	.	.	CASRISRANIQYF	TGTGCCAGCAGAATTTCCAGGGCCAACATTCAGTACTTC